The present entry profiles one TCR beta chain with its context. This CDR3 spans 14 amino acids. Germline values: CDR1 SNHLY, CDR2 FYNNEI. With V trimmed by 6 bases and J by 6 bases, 10 bases remained unmatched. The sample originates from a study of blood T cell repertoires in COVID-19. Study information: From the United States, Italy and Spain came samples of acute and convalescent COVID-19.

Measured with immunoSEQ multiplex PCR; TCRdb has only the in-frame clones, and not every one. The profile shows roughly 190,000 clones, roughly 84% of them singletons. Enrolled during active infection, Seattle patients were then followed longitudinally. The sequencing sample was made of peripheral blood. The receptor was isolated from a woman in her seventies with COVID-19, enrolled during active disease. V usage is TRBV2 and J usage is TRBJ2-7; 8 bases align to TRBD1. The CDR3 loop reads CASSVTDRGPEQYV. The CDR3 DNA sequence: TGTGCCAGCAGCGTTACAGACAGGGGCCCCGAGCAGTACGTC.